This T cell receptor beta chain originates from a study of blood T cell repertoires in COVID-19. The wider study: Spain, Italy and the United States supplied samples that represented acute and convalescent COVID-19. In each case, the material was cDNA or gDNA derived from T cells, B-cell-depleted T cells, or PBMCs.

Per the original methods: By means of reference gene primer amplification, nucleated cell counts were estimated. TCRdb's table, derived via immunoSEQ multiplex PCR, lists solely in-frame clones and lacks some. V, J and clone size derive from that table, while D and trimming were established from the DNA sequence. The table shows approximately 140,000 clones, with about 80% occurring only once. Trimming removed 4 bases at V and 5 bases at J, with 23 bases between. CDR1 is LGHNA, CDR2 YNFKEQ, per germline. The CDR3 consists of 17 residues. J is TRBJ1-2 and V is TRBV4-2; D might be TRBD1 (5 bases). The sample consisted of peripheral blood. The clonotype comes from a man between 65 and 85 years old with acute or convalescent COVID-19. The CDR3 DNA sequence: TGTGCCAGCAGCCCGACCGAGACAGATACTTTCCGTTATGGCTACACCTTC. This codes for CASSPTETDTFRYGYTF.